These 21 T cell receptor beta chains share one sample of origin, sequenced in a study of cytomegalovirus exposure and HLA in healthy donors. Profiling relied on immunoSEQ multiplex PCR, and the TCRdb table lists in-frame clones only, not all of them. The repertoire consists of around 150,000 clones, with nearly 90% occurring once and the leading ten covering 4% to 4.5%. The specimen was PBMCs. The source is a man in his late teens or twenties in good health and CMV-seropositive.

CDR3 region: CASSSGQGIFGYTF. The CDR3 nucleotides read TGTGCCAGCAGTTCAGGACAGGGGATTTTCGGCTACACCTTC. The chain joins TRBV28 to TRBJ1-2; 9 nucleotides agree with TRBD1. Germline assignment: CDR1 MDHEN and CDR2 SYDVKM. With V trimmed by 4 bases and J by 8 bases, 8 bases remained unmatched. This CDR3 region has 14 residues.

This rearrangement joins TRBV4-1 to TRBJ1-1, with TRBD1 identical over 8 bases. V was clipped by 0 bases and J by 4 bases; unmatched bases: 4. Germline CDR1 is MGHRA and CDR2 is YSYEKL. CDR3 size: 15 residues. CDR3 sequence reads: CASSQDQGALTEAFF. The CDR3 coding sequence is TGCGCCAGCAGCCAAGATCAGGGGGCGCTCACTGAAGCTTTCTTT.

The CDR3 nucleotides are TGTGCCAGCCGACAGGGGGCGTACCGAAGCGGGACTGAAGCTTTCTTT. Translation: CASRQGAYRSGTEAFF. This sequence joins TRBV19 and TRBJ1-1; 10 bases match TRBD1. From germline, CDR1 is LNHDA and CDR2 SQIVND (reference sequence). V was clipped by 9 bases and J by 5 bases; unmatched bases: 15. The CDR3 is 16 amino acids.

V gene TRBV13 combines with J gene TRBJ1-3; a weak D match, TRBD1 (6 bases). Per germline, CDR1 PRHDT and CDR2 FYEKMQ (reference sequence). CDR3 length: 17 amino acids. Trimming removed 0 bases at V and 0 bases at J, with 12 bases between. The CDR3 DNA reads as TGTGCCAGCAGCTTAGGCACAGGGTGGATCTCTGGAAACACCATATATTTT. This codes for CASSLGTGWISGNTIYF.

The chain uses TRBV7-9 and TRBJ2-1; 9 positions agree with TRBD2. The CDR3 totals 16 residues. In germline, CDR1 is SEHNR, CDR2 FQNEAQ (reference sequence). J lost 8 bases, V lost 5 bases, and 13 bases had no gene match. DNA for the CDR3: TGTGCCAGCAGCCCCCTACTAGCGGGTCGGTCGGATGAGCAGTTCTTC. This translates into CASSPLLAGRSDEQFF.

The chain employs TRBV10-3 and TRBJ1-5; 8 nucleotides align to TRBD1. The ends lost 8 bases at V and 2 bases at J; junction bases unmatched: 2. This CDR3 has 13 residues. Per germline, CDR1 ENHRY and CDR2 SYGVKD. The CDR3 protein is CAIGGQGNQPQHF. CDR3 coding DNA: TGTGCCATCGGGGGACAGGGCAATCAGCCCCAGCATTTT.

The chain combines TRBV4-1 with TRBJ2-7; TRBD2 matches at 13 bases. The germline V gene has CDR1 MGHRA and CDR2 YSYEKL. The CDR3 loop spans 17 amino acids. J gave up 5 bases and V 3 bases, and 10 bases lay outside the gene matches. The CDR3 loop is CASSQGLAGTLSNEQYF. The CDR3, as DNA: TGCGCCAGCAGCCAGGGACTAGCGGGAACCCTCTCTAACGAGCAGTACTTC.

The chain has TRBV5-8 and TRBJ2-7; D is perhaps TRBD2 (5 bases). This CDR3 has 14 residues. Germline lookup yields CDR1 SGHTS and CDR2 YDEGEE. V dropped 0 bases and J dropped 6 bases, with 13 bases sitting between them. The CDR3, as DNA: TGTGCCAGCAGCTTGGGGGTTCAAGGAGGCGAGCAGTACTTC. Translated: CASSLGVQGGEQYF.

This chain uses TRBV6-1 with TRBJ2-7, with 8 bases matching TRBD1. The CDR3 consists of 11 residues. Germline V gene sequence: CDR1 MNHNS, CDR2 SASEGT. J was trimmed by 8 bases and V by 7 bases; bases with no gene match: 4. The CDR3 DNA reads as TGTGCCAGCAATGGACAGGGCAAGCAGTACTTC. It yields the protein CASNGQGKQYF.

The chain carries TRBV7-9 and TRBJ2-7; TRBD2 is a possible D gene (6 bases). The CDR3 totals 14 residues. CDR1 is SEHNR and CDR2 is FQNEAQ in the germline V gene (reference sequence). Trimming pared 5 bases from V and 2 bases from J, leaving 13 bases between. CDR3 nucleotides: TGTGCCAGCAGCGTCGGGACTCAAGCCTACGAGCAGTACTTC. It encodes CASSVGTQAYEQYF. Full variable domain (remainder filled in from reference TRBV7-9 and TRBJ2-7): DTGVSQNPRHKITKRGQNVTFRCDPISEHNRLYWYRQTLGQGPEFLTYFQNEAQLEKSRLLSDRFSAERPKGSFSTLEIQRTEQGDSAMYLCASSVGTQAYEQYFGPGTRLTVT.

The CDR3 region is CASSAGQGGSYGYTF. The CDR3 nucleotides are TGTGCCAGTAGTGCAGGACAGGGGGGTTCCTATGGCTACACCTTC. The genes are TRBV19 and TRBJ1-2, with 10 nucleotides matching TRBD1. V was clipped by 5 bases and J by 4 bases; unmatched bases: 7. The germline CDR1 and CDR2 sequences are LNHDA and SQIVND (reference sequence). The CDR3 has 15 amino acids.

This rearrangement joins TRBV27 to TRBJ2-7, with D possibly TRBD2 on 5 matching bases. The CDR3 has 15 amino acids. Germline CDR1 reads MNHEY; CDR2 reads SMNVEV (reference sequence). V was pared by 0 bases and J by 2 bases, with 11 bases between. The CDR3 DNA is TGTGCCAGCAGTTTATCGGCGGGCCCCACCTACGAGCAGTACTTC. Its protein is CASSLSAGPTYEQYF.

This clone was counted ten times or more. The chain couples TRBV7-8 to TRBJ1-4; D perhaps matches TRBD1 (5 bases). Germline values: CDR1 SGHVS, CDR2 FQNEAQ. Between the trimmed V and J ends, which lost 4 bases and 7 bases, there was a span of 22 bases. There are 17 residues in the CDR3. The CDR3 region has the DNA TGTGCCAGCAGCTCCGACGACCTGACAGCCGCCAGTGAAAAACTGTTTTTT. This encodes CASSSDDLTAASEKLFF.

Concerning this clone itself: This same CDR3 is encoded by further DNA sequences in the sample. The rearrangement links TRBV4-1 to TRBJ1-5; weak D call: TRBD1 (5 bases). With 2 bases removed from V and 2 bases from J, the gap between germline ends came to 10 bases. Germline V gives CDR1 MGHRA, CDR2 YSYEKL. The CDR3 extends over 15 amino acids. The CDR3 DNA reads TGCGCCAGCAGCCAAACGGGGGGGGGCAATCAGCCCCAGCATTTT. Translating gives CASSQTGGGNQPQHF.

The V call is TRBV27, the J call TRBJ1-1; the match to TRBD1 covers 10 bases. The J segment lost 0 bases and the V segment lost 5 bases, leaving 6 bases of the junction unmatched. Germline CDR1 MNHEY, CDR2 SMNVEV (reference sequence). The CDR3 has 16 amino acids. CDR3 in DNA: TGTGCCAGCAGTCCGGGGACAGGGGTAATGAACACTGAAGCTTTCTTT. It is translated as CASSPGTGVMNTEAFF.

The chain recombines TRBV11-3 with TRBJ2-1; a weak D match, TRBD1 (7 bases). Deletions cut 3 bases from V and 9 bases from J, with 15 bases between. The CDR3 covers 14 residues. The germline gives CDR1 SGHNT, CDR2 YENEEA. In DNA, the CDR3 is TGTGCCAGCAGCTTGAACCAGGGGGGCAGTGAGCAGTTCTTC. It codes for CASSLNQGGSEQFF.

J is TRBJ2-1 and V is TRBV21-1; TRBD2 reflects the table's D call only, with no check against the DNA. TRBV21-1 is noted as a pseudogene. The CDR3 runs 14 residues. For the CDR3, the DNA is TGTGCCAGACCGACTAGCGGGAGAGACAATGAGCAGTTCTTC. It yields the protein CARPTSGRDNEQFF.

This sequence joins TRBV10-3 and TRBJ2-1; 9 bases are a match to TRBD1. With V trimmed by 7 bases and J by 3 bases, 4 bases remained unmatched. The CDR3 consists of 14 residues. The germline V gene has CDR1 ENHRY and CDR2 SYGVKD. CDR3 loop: CAIMGDRDYNEQFF. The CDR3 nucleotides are TGTGCCATCATGGGGGACAGGGACTACAATGAGCAGTTCTTC.

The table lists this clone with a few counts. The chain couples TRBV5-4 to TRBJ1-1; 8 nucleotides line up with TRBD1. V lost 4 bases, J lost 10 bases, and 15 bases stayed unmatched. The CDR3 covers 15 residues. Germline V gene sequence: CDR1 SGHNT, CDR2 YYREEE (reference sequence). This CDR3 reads CASSPQTGVFGVAFF. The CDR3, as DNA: TGTGCCAGCAGCCCTCAGACAGGGGTATTTGGTGTAGCTTTCTTT.

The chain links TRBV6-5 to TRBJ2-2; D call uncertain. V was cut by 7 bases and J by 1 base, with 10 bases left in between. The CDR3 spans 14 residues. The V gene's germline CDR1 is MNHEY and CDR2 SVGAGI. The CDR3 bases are TGTGCCAGCATAGGCCCGGGGAACACCGGGGAGCTGTTTTTT. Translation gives CASIGPGNTGELFF.

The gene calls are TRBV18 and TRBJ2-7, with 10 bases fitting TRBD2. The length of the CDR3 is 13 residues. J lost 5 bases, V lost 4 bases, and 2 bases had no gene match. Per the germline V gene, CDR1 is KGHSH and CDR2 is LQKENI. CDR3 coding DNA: TGTGCCAGCTCACTACTAGCGGGAAACGAGCAGTACTTC. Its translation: CASSLLAGNEQYF.